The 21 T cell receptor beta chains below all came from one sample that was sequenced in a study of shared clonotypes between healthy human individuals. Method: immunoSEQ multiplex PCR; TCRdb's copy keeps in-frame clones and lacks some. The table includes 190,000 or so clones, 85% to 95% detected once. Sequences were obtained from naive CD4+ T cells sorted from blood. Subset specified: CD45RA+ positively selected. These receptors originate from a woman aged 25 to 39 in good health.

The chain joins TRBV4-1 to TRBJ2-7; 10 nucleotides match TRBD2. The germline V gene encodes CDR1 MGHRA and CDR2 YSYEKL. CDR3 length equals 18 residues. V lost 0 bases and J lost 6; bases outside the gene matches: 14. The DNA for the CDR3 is TGCGCCAGCAGCCAAGAAATTAGCGGGAGGATCCGAGGGGGCGAGCAGTACTTC. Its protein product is CASSQEISGRIRGGEQYF.

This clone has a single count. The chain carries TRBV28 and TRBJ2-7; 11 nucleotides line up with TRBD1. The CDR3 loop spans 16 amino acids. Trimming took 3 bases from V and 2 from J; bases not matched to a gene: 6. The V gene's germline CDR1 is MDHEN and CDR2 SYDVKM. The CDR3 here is CASSFIGTGGTYEQYF. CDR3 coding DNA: TGTGCCAGCAGTTTTATTGGGACAGGGGGGACCTACGAGCAGTACTTC.

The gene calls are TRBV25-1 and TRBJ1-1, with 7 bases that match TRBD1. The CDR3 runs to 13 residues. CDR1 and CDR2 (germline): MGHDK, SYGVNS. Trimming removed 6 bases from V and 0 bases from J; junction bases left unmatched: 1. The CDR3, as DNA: TGTGCCAGCAGGGACAGGATGAACACTGAAGCTTTCTTT. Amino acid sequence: CASRDRMNTEAFF.

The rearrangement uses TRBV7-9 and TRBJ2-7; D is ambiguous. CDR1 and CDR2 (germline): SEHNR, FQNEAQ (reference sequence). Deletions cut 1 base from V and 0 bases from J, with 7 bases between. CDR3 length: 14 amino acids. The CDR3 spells CASSLDPSSYEQYF. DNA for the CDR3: TGTGCCAGCAGCTTAGATCCCAGCTCCTACGAGCAGTACTTC. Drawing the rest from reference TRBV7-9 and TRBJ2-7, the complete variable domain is DTGVSQNPRHKITKRGQNVTFRCDPISEHNRLYWYRQTLGQGPEFLTYFQNEAQLEKSRLLSDRFSAERPKGSFSTLEIQRTEQGDSAMYLCASSLDPSSYEQYFGPGTRLTVT.

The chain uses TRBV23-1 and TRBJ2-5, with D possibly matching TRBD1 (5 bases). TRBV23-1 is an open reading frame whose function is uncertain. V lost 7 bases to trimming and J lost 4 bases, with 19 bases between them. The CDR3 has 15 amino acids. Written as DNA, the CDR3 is TGCGCCAGCACCATCAATCCTGTGGGGCGAGAGACCCAGTACTTC. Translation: CASTINPVGRETQYF.

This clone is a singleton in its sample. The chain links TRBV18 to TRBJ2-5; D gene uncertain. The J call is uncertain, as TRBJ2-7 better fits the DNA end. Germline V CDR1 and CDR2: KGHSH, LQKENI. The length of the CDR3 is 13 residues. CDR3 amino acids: CASSPRGPYEQYF. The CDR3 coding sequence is TGTGCCAGCTCACCACGTGGTCCCTACGAGCAGTACTTC.

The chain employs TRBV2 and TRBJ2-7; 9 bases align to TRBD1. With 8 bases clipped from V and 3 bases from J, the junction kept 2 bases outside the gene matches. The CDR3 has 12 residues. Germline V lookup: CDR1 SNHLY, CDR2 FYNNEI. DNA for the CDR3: TGTGCCAGCGGGACAGGGAGCTACGAGCAGTACTTC. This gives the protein CASGTGSYEQYF.

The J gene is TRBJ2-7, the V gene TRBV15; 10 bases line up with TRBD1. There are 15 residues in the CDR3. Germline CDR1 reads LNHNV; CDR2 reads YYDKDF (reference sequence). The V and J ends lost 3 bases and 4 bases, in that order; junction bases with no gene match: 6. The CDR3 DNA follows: TGTGCCACCAGCAGCGCCGGGACAGGGGTTTACGAGCAGTACTTC. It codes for CATSSAGTGVYEQYF.

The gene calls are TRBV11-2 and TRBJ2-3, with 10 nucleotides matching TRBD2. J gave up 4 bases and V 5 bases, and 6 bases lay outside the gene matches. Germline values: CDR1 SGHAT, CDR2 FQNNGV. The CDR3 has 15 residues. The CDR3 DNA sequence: TGTGCCAGCAGCAAGGCTAGCGGGAGTGCAGATACGCAGTATTTT. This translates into CASSKASGSADTQYF.

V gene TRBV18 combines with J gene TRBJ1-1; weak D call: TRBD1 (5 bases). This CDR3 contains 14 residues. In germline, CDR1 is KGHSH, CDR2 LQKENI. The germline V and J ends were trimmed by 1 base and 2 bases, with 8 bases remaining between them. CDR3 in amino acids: CASSPLDSNTEAFF. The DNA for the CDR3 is TGTGCCAGCTCACCACTCGACAGCAACACTGAAGCTTTCTTT.

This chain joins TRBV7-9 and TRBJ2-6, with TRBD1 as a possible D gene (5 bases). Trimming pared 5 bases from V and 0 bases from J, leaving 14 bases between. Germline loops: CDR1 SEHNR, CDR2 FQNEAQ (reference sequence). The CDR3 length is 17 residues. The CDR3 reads CASSPTRDASGANVLTF. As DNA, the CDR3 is TGTGCCAGCAGCCCGACCAGGGATGCCTCTGGGGCCAACGTCCTGACTTTC. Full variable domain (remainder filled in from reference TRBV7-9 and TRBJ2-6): DTGVSQNPRHKITKRGQNVTFRCDPISEHNRLYWYRQTLGQGPEFLTYFQNEAQLEKSRLLSDRFSAERPKGSFSTLEIQRTEQGDSAMYLCASSPTRDASGANVLTFGAGSRLTVL.

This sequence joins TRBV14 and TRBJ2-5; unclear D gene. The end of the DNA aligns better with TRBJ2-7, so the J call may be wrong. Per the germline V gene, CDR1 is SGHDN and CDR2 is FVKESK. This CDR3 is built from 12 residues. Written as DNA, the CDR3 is TGTGCCAGCAGCCAAGGAGTCTACGAGCAGTACTTC. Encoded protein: CASSQGVYEQYF.

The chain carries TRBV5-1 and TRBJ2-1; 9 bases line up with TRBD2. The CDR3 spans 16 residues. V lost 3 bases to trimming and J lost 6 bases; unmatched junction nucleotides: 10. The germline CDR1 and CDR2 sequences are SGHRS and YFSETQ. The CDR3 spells CASSSKLAGPGNEQFF. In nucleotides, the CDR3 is TGCGCCAGCAGCTCGAAACTAGCGGGCCCTGGCAATGAGCAGTTCTTC.

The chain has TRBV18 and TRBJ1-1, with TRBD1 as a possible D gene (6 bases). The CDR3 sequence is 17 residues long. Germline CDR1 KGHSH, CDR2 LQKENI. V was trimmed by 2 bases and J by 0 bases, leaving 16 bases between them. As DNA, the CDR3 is TGTGCCAGCTCACCAGGTACAGGGAGGAATTTGAACACTGAAGCTTTCTTT. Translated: CASSPGTGRNLNTEAFF. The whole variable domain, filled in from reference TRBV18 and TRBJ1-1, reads NAGVMQNPRHLVRRRGQEARLRCSPMKGHSHVYWYRQLPEEGLKFMVYLQKENIIDESGMPKERFSAEFPKEGPSILRIQQVVRGDSAAYFCASSPGTGRNLNTEAFFGQGTRLTVV.

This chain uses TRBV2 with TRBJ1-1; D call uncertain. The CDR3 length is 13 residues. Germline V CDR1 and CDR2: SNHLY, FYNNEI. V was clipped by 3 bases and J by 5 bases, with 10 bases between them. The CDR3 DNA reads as TGTGCCAGCAGTGACGTCAGTCGGACTGAAGCTTTCTTT. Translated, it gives CASSDVSRTEAFF.

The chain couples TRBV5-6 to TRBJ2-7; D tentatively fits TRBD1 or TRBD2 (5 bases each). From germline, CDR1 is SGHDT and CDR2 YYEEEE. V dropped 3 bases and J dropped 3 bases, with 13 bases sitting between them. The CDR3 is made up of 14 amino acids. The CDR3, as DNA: TGTGCCAGCAGCTCCCTAGCAGGACACTACGAGCAGTACTTC. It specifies CASSSLAGHYEQYF.

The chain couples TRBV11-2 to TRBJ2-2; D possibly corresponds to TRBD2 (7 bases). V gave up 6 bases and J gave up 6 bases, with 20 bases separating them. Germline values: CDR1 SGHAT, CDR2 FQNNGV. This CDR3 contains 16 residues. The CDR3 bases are TGTGCCAGCAGTCGACAGCGGGGAGGGGGTGCCGGGGAGCTGTTTTTT. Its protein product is CASSRQRGGGAGELFF.

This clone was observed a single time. The CDR3 sequence: CASSIGGRPDTQYF. Here the CDR3 DNA reads TGTGCCAGTAGTATAGGCGGGAGGCCAGATACGCAGTATTTT. The V call is TRBV19, the J call TRBJ2-3, with 8 bases aligning to TRBD2. This CDR3 has 14 residues. Trimming at V came to 1 base and at J to 4 bases, leaving 1 base not matched to a gene. Germline assignment: CDR1 LNHDA and CDR2 SQIVND (reference sequence).

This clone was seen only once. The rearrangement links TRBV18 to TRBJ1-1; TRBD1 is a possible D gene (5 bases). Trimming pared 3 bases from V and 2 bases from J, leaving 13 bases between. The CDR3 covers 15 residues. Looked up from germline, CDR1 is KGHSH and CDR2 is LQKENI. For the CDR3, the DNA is TGTGCCAGCTCACCTGGGGCAGGCCTAAACACTGAAGCTTTCTTT. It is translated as CASSPGAGLNTEAFF.

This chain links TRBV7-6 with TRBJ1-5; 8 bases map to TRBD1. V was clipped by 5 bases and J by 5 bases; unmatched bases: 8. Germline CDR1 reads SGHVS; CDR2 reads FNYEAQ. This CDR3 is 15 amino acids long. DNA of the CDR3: TGTGCCAGCAGCCGAACAGACAGGGGTGATCAGCCCCAGCATTTT. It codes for CASSRTDRGDQPQHF.

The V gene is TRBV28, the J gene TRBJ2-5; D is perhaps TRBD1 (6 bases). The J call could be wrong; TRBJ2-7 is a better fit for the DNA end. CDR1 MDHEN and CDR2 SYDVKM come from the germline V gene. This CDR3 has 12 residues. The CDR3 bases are TGTGCCAGCAGTGGGACAACCTACGAGCAGTACTTC. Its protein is CASSGTTYEQYF.